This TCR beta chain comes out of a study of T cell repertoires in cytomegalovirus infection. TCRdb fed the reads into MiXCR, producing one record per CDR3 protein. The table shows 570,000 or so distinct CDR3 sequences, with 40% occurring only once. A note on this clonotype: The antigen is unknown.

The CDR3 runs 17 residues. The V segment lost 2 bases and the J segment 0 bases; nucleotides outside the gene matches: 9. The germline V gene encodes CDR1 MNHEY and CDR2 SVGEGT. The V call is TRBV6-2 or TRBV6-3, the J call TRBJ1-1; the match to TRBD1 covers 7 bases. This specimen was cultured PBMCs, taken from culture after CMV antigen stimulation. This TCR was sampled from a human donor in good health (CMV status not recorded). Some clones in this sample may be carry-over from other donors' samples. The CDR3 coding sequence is TGTGCCAGCAGTTACCTCCCCAGGGGGTCCCTGAACACTGAAGCTTTCTTT. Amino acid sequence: CASSYLPRGSLNTEAFF.